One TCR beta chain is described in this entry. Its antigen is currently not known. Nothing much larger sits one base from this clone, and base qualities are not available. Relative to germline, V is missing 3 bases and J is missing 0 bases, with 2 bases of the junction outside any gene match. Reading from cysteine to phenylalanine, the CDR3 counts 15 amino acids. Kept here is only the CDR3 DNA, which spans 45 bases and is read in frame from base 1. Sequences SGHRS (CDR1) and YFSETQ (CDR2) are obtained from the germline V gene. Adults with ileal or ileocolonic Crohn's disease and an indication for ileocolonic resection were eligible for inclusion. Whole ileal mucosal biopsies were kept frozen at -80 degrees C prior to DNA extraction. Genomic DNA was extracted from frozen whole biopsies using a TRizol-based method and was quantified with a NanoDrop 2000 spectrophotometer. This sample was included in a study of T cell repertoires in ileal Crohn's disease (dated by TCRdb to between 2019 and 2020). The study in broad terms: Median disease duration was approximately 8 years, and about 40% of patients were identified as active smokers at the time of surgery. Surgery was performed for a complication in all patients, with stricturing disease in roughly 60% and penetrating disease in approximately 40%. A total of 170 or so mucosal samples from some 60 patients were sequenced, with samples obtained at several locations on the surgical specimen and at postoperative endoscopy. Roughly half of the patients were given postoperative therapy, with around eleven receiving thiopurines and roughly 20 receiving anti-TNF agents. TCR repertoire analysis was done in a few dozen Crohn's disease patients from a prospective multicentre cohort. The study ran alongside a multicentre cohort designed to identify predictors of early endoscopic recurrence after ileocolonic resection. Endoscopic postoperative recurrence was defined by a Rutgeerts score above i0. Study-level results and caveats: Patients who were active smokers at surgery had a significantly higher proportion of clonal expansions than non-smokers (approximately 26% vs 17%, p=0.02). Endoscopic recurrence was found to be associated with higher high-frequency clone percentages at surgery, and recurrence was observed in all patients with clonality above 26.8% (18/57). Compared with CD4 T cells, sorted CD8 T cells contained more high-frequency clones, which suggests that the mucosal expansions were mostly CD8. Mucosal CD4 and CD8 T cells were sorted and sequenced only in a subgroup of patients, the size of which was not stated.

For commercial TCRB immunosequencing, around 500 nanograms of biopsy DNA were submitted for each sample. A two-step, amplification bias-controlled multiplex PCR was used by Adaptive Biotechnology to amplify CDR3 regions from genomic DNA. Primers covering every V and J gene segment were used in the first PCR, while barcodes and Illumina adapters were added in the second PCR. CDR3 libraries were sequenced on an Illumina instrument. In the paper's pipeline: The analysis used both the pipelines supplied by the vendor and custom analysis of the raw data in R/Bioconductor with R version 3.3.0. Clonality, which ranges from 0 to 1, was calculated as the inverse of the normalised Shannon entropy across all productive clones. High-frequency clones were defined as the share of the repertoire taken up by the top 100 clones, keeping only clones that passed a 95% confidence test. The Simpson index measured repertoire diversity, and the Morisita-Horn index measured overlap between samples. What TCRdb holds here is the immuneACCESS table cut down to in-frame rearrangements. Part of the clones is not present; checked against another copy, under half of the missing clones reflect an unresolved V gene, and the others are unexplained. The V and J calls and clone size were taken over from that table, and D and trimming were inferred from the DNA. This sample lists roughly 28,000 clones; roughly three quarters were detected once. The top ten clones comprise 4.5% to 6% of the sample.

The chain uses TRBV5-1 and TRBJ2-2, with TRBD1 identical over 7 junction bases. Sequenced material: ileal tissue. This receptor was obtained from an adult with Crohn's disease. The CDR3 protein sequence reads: CASSYGTANTGELFF. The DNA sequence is TGCGCCAGCAGCTACGGGACAGCGAACACCGGGGAGCTGTTTTTT.